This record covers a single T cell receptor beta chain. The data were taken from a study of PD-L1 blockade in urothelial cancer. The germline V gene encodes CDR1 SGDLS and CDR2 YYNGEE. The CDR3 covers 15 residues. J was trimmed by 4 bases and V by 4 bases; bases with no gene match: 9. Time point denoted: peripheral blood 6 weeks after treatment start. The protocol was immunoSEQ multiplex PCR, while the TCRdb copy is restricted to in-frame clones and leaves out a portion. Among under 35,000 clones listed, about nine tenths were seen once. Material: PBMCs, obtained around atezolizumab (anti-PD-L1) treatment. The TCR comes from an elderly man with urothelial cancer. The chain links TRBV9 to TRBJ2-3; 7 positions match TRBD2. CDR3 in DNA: TGTGCCAGCAGCCCATCCGGACTAGGGTCAGATACGCAGTATTTT. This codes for CASSPSGLGSDTQYF.